This TCR beta chain appears in the sequencing data of a study of vaccination effects on CD4 cells after COVID-19. The assay was immunoSEQ multiplex PCR, and TCRdb's table has in-frame clones only and misses some. The table has about 73,000 clones, around 79% seen once. The CDR3 loop spans 16 amino acids. J lost 4 bases, V lost 5 bases, and 7 bases had no gene match. CDR1 is SGHTA, CDR2 FQGNSA, per germline. Sequencing followed a ViraFEST assay step that expanded antigen-specific CD4+ T cells with viral peptide pools. After roughly 11 days in culture, the CD4+ T cells were isolated. Testing of the vaccine recipients showed negative nucleocapsid antibodies and no prior SARS-CoV-2 infection. About this clone: Antigen: not known.

The clonotype was recovered from a human donor who received a COVID-19 vaccine. The input for sequencing was CD4+ T cells from PBMCs cultured with HCoV-NL63 spike peptides, taken before COVID-19 vaccination. The chain couples TRBV7-2 to TRBJ1-5, with 11 bases that match TRBD1. Here the CDR3 reads CASSARDRGANQPQHF. CDR3 DNA: TGTGCCAGCAGCGCCCGGGACAGGGGGGCTAATCAGCCCCAGCATTTT.